This entry describes one T cell receptor beta chain. The V gene end was trimmed by 5 bases and the J gene end by 7 bases; junction bases not matched to a gene: 4. This CDR3 comprises 13 residues. Germline V gives CDR1 SGHTA, CDR2 FQGNSA. These data are taken from a study of T cell repertoires in cytomegalovirus infection. TCRdb ran MiXCR on the reads and lists one entry per CDR3 protein. This sample has 250,000 to 300,000 distinct CDR3 sequences; roughly a quarter occur once, and the top ten carry roughly 13%. This rearrangement joins TRBV7-2 to TRBJ2-2; 7 bases align to TRBD2. This TCR came from a human donor in good health (CMV status not recorded). Some clones in this sample may be carry-over from other donors' samples. The sequenced sample was PBMCs. The CDR3 bases are TGTGCCAGCAGCACCTGGGAGGGCGGGGAGCTGTTTTTT. This encodes CASSTWEGGELFF.